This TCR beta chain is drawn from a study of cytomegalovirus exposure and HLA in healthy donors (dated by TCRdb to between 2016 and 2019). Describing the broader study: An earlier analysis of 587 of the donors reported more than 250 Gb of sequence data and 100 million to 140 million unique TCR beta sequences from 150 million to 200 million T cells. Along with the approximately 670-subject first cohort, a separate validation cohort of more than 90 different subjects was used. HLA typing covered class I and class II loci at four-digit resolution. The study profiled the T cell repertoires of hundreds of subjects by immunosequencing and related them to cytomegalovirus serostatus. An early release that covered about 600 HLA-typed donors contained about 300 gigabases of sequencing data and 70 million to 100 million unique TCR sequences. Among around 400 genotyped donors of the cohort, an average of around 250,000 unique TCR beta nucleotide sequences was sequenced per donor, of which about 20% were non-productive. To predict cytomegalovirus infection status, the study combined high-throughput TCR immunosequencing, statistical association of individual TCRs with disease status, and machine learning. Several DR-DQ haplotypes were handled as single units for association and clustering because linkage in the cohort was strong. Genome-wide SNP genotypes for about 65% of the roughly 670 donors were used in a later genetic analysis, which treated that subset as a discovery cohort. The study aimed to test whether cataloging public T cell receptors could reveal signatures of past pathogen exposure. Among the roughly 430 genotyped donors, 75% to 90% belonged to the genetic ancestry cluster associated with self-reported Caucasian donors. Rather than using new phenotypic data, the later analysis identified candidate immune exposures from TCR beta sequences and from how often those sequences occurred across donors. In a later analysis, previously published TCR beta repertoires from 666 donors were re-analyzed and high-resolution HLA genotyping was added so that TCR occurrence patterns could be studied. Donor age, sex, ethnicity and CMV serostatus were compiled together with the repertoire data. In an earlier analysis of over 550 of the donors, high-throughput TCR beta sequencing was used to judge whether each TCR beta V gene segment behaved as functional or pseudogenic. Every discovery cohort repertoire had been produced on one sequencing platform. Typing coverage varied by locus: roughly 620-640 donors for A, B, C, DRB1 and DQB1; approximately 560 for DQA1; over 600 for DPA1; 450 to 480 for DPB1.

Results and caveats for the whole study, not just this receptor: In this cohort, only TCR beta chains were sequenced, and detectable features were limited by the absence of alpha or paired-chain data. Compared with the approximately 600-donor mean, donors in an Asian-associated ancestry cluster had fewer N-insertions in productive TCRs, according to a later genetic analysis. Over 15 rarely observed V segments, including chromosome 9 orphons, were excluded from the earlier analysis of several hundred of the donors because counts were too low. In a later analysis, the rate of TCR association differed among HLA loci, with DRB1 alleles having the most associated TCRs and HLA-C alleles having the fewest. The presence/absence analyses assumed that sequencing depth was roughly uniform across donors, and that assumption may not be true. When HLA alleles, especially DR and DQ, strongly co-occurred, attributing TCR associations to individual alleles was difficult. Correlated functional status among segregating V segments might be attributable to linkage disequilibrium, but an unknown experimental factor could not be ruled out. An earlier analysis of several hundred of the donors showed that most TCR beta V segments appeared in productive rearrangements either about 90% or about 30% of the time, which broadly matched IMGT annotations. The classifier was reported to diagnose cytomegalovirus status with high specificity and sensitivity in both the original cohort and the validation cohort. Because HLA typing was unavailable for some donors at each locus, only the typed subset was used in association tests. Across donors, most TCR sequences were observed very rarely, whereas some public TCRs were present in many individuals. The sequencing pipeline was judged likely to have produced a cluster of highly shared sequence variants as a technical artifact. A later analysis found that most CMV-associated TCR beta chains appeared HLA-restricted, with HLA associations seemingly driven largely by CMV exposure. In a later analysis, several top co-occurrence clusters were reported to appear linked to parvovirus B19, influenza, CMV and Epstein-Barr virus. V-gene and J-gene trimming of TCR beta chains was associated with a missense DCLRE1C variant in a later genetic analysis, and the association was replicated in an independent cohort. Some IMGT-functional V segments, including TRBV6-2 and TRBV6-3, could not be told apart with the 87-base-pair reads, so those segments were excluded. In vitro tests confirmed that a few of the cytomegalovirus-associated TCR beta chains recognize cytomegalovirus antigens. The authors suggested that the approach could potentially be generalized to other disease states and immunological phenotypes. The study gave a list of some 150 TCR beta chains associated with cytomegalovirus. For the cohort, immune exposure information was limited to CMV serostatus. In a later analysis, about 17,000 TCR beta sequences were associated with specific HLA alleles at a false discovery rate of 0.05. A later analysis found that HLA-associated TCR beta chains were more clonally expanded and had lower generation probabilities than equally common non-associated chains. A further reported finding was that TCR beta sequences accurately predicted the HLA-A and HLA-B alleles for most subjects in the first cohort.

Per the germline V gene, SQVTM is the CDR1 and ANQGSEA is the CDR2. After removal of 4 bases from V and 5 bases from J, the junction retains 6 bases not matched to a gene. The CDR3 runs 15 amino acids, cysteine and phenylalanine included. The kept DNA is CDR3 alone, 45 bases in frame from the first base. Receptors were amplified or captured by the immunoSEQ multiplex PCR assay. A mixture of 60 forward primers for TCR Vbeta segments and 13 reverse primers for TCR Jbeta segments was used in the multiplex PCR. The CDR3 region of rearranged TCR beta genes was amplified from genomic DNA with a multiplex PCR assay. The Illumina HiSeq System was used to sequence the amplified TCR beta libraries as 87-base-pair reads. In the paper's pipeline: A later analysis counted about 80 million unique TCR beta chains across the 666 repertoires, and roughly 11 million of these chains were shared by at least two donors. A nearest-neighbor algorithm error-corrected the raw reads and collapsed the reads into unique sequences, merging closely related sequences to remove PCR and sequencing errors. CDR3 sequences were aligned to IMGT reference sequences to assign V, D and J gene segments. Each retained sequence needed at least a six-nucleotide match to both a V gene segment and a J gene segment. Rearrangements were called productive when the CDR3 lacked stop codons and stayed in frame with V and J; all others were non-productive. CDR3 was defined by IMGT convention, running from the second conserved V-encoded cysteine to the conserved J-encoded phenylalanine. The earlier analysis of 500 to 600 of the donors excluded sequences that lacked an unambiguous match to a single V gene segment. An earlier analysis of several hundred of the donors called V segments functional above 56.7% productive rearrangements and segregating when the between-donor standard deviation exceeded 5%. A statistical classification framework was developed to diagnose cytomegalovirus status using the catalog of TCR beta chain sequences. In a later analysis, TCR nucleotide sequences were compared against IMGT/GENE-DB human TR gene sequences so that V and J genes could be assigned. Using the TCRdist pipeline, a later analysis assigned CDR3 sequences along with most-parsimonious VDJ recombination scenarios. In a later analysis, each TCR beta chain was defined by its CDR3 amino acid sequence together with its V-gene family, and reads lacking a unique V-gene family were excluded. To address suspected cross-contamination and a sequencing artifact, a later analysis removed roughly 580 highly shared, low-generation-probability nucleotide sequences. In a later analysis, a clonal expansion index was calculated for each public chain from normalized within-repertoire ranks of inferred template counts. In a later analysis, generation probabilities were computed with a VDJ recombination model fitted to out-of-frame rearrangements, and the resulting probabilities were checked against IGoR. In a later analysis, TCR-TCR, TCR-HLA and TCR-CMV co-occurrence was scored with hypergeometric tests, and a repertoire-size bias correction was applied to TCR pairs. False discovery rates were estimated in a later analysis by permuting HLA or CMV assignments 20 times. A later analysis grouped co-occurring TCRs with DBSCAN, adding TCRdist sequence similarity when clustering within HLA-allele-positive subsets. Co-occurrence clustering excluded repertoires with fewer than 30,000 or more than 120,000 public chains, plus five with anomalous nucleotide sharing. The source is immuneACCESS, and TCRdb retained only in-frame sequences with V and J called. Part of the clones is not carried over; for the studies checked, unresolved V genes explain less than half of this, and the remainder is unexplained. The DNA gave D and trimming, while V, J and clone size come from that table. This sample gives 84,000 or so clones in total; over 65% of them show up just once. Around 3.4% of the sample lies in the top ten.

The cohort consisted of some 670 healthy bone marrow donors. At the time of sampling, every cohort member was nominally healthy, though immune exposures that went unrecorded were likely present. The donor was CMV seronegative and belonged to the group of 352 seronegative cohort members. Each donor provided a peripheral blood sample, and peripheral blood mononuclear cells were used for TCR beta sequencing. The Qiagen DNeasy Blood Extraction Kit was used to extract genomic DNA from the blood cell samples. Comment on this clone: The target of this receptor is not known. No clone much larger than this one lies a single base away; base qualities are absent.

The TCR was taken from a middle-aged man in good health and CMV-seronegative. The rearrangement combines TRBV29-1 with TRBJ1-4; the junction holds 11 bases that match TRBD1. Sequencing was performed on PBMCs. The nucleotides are TGCAGCGTTGCCCGGGACAGGGGGACAAATGAAAAACTGTTTTTT. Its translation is CSVARDRGTNEKLFF.